The present TCR beta chain was sequenced within a study of response to subunit inactivated influenza vaccine. General observations from the study: Authors suggested each seasonal flu vaccination may recruit only limited numbers of new T cells.

This clonotype was observed many times. Its antigen is undetermined. Germline V gene data show CDR1 as SGHTA and CDR2 as FQGNSA. The CDR3 runs 14 residues. V shed 7 bases and J shed 7 bases, with 19 bases lying between them. TCRdb called the RT-PCR reads again in MiXCR, with one record for every CDR3 protein. The sample lists about 540,000 distinct CDR3 sequences; 14% were seen once. The TCR originated in a man aged 50-60 years who received an inactivated influenza vaccine. Sequencing was performed on PBMCs from blood, taken 12 days after vaccination. The chain links TRBV7-2 to TRBJ1-1; tentative D call: TRBD1 (6 bases). The CDR3: CASTISGTGLEAFF. The CDR3 coding sequence is TGTGCCAGCACCATTTCCGGAACAGGGCTTGAAGCTTTCTTT.